This T cell receptor beta chain was identified in a study of blood T cell repertoires in COVID-19. Whole-study context: The United States, Italy and Spain provided the acute and convalescent COVID-19 samples.

TCRdb keeps only in-frame clones here, not all; method: immunoSEQ multiplex PCR. The sample holds almost 250,000 clones, around 89% seen once. Trimming removed 0 bases at V and 5 bases at J, with 13 bases between. The CDR3 is 15 amino acids. The germline CDR1 and CDR2 sequences are LGHNA and YSLEER. The clonotype was recovered from a woman under 40 who had recovered from COVID-19. V usage is TRBV4-3 and J usage is TRBJ1-1; D is ambiguous. The sample was PBMCs or T cells enriched from blood (not recorded which). CDR3 nucleotides: TGCGCCAGCAGCCAAGATCGGGGAGGTGGGACTGAAGCTTTCTTT. This gives the protein CASSQDRGGGTEAFF.